This T cell receptor (beta chain) appears in the sequencing data of a study of shared clonotypes between healthy human individuals. The study drew its donors from healthy HIV-negative adults without recent acute infections or vaccinations. Both subsets, CD45RA+ naive and CD45RA-negative memory, were split from the CD4+ cells. The DNA input per sorted-subset replicate PCR was about 180 ng, corresponding to around 30,000 T cell genomes. Here immunoSEQ multiplex PCR was the method, and the copy in TCRdb shows in-frame clones only, minus some. The sample includes 2 million to 3 million clones, over 85% of them seen just once. This CDR3 comprises 13 residues. Germline V gene data show CDR1 as WNHNN and CDR2 as SYGVQD (reference sequence). Trimming removed 9 bases at V and 5 bases at J, with 14 bases between.

This receptor was taken from a man in his late teens or twenties in good health. Some clones in this sample may be carry-over from other donors' samples. The chain combines TRBV10-1 with TRBJ2-1; D remains unclear. Specimen: naive CD4+ T cells from PBMCs. The subset is: CD45RA+ positively selected. CDR3 DNA: TGCGCCAGATCTCCGTCAGGCGACAATGAGCAGTTCTTC. Encoded protein: CARSPSGDNEQFF.